The 14 T cell receptor beta chains listed next were all sequenced from one sample in a study of T cell repertoires in aging, cancer and after chemotherapy. Multiplex touch-down PCR with TRB-A/B primers amplified rearranged V-D-J TRB sequences. TCRdb ran MiXCR on the multiplex PCR reads and lists one entry per CDR3 protein. This table holds under 8,500 distinct CDR3 sequences, 25% to 35% found once. Amplification of TCR beta used genomic DNA extracted from peripheral blood. Sequencing was performed on blood. These receptors were taken from a human donor with a blood cancer.

In this sample, this clonotype is medium-sized. The chain couples TRBV12-3 or TRBV12-4 to TRBJ2-2, with unresolved D. Between the trimmed V and J ends, which lost 6 bases and 0 bases, there was a span of 8 bases. The CDR3 length is 14 residues. The CDR3 sequence: CASRRTANTGELFF. The CDR3 DNA reads TGTGCCAGCAGGAGGACCGCGAACACCGGGGAGCTGTTTTTT.

The V gene is TRBV5-4, the J gene TRBJ2-1; a weak D match, TRBD1 (5 bases). The CDR3 covers 14 residues. Trimming left V 5 bases short and J 4 bases short, with 13 bases between. Germline V gene lookup returns CDR1 SGHNT and CDR2 YYREEE (reference sequence). This chain's CDR3 is CASSPSRDYNEQFF. CDR3 DNA sequence: TGTGCCAGCAGTCCCAGCAGGGATTACAATGAGCAGTTCTTC.

The rearrangement uses TRBV18 and TRBJ2-1; 9 bases line up with TRBD1. CDR3 size: 14 residues. Germline V gene data show CDR1 as KGHSH and CDR2 as LQKENI. CDR3 protein: CTTQTGQGNNEQFF. In nucleotides, the CDR3 is TGTACCACTCAAACCGGACAGGGGAACAATGAGCAGTTCTTC.

This clonotype occurred a few times. The J gene is TRBJ1-2, the V gene TRBV6-1, with a tentative D call TRBD1 (6 bases). Trimming took off 6 bases at V and 4 bases at J, with 24 bases between the two ends. Germline V gives CDR1 MNHNS, CDR2 SASEGT. This CDR3 has 17 amino acids. The CDR3 reads CASSVHRDTGTRYGYTF. The CDR3 DNA reads as TGTGCCAGCAGCGTTCACAGGGATACGGGGACCCGCTATGGCTACACCTTC.

This clonotype was seen more than once but under ten times. V is TRBV6-1 and J is TRBJ2-3; TRBD1 might be the D (6 bases). V lost 7 bases and J 6 bases, leaving 23 bases between the germline ends. Germline V gene lookup returns CDR1 MNHNS and CDR2 SASEGT. CDR3 length: 16 residues. The CDR3 is CASKAERTVPTDTQYF. The CDR3, as DNA: TGTGCCAGCAAGGCAGAAAGGACAGTCCCTACTGATACGCAGTATTTT.

There are a few counts of this clonotype. This chain joins TRBV5-1 and TRBJ1-2; 8 positions agree with TRBD1. The CDR3 is 15 residues long. Germline CDR1 SGHRS, CDR2 YFSETQ. Trimming took 0 bases from V and 6 from J; bases not matched to a gene: 7. CDR3 region: CASSLVLGQANGYTF. In nucleotides, the CDR3 is TGCGCCAGCAGCTTGGTTTTGGGACAGGCGAATGGCTACACCTTC. The full variable domain, rest sourced from reference TRBV5-1 and TRBJ1-2, is KAGVTQTPRYLIKTRGQQVTLSCSPISGHRSVSWYQQTPGQGLQFLFEYFSETQRNKGNFPGRFSGRQFSNSRSEMNVSTLELGDSALYLCASSLVLGQANGYTFGSGTRLTVV.

This clonotype came up a few times. Here the CDR3 DNA reads TGTGCCAGCAGTAGTCGACAGGGAGAGACCCAGTACTTC. It translates to CASSSRQGETQYF. V usage is TRBV6-2 or TRBV6-3 and J usage is TRBJ2-5, with 7 bases matching TRBD1. In germline, CDR1 is MNHEY, CDR2 SVGEGT. The CDR3 sequence is 13 residues long. Trimming at V came to 5 bases and at J to 4 bases, leaving 4 bases not matched to a gene.

The chain couples TRBV6-1 to TRBJ2-3; 11 nucleotides match TRBD2. Unmatched junction bases numbered 3, after V lost 5 bases and J lost 2 bases. Germline-derived CDR1 and CDR2 are MNHNS and SASEGT. The CDR3 has 15 amino acids. CDR3 sequence reads: CASSYSGGATDTQYF. Here the CDR3 DNA reads TGTGCCAGCAGTTATAGCGGGGGGGCCACAGATACGCAGTATTTT.

The chain recombines TRBV19 with TRBJ1-5; unclear D gene. The CDR3 totals 16 residues. Trimming stripped 4 bases from V and 1 base from J, with 14 bases between. Germline V lookup: CDR1 LNHDA, CDR2 SQIVND (reference sequence). The DNA of the CDR3 is TGTGCCAGTAGTAAGGATCTGCGAGGCAGCAATCAGCCCCAGCATTTT. Protein product: CASSKDLRGSNQPQHF.

This chain uses TRBV11-3 with TRBJ2-2; 9 bases fit TRBD1. Trimming took 5 bases from V and 6 from J; bases not matched to a gene: 10. Germline V gene sequence: CDR1 SGHNT, CDR2 YENEEA. The CDR3 length is 16 residues. CDR3 DNA: TGTGCCAGCAGCGAAGGACAGGGGCGAAAAGCCGGGGAGCTGTTTTTT. Translation: CASSEGQGRKAGELFF.

The rearrangement links TRBV5-6 to TRBJ2-4, with D tentatively TRBD2 (5 bases). Germline V lookup: CDR1 SGHDT, CDR2 YYEEEE. This CDR3 has 16 amino acids. Trimming took off 1 base at V and 3 bases at J, with 14 bases between the two ends. The DNA of the CDR3 is TGTGCCAGCAGCTTGAGAGGGCTTAGTGGCAAAAACATTCAGTACTTC. Its translation: CASSLRGLSGKNIQYF.

This clonotype was seen more than once but under ten times. J is TRBJ1-1 and V is TRBV6-2 or TRBV6-3; D remains ambiguous. V lost 2 bases and J lost 1, with 5 bases in between. This CDR3 is built from 13 residues. Germline V gene lookup returns CDR1 MNHEY and CDR2 SVGEGT. The CDR3: CASSYLGNTEAFF. The CDR3 DNA reads as TGTGCCAGCAGTTACCTGGGGAACACTGAAGCTTTCTTT.

The chain recombines TRBV7-9 with TRBJ1-2, with TRBD1 as a possible D gene (6 bases). This CDR3 comprises 12 residues. Germline lookup yields CDR1 SEHNR and CDR2 FQNEAQ (reference sequence). V was pared by 4 bases and J by 8 bases, with 11 bases between. The CDR3 is CASSSGVEGYTF. The CDR3 nucleotides read TGTGCCAGCAGCTCAGGGGTGGAGGGCTACACCTTC.

This clonotype occurred a few times. The chain recombines TRBV6-2 or TRBV6-3 with TRBJ2-5, with 9 bases fitting TRBD2. V lost 2 bases, J lost 2 bases, and 6 bases stayed unmatched. This CDR3 comprises 16 residues. In germline, CDR1 is MNHEY, CDR2 SVGEGT. The CDR3 sequence: CASSYQASGDQETQYF. Here the CDR3 DNA reads TGTGCCAGCAGTTACCAGGCTAGCGGGGATCAAGAGACCCAGTACTTC.